This T cell receptor (beta chain) was captured by sequencing in a study of blood T cell repertoires in COVID-19. Study at large: COVID-19 samples from acute and convalescent phases originated in the United States, Italy and Spain. PBMCs, B-cell-depleted T cells, or T cells provided the cDNA or gDNA that made up the material.

Original data processing: Amplification from reference gene primers served as the basis for estimated nucleated cell counts. Assay used: immunoSEQ multiplex PCR; TCRdb lists only in-frame clones, some missing. V and J calls and clone size are those listed in that table; D and trimming were worked out from the DNA. Of around 25,000 clones detected, around nine tenths appear once; the ten largest clones hold about 9.3%. V lost 2 bases, J lost 9 bases, and 8 bases lay in between. Germline-derived CDR1 and CDR2 are SNHLY and FYNNEI. CDR3 length: 11 residues. Sequenced material: peripheral blood. This TCR came from a human donor with active COVID-19. The donor label of this sample is uncertain. The chain couples TRBV2 to TRBJ2-7; no reliable D call. CDR3 region: CASSETRGQYF. The DNA for the CDR3 is TGTGCCAGCAGTGAAACGAGAGGGCAGTACTTC.